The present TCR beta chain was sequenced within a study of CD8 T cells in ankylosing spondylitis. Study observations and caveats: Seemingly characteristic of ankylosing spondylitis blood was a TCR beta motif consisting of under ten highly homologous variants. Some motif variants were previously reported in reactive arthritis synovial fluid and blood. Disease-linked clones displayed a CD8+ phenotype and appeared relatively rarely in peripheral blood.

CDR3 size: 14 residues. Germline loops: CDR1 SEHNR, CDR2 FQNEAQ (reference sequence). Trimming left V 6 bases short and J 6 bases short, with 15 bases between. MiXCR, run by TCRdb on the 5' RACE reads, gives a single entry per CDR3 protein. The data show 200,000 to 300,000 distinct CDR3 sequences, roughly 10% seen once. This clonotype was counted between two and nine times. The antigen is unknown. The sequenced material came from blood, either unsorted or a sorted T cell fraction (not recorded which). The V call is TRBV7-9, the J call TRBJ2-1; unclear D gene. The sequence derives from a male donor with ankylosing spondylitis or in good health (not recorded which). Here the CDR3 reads CASSSPSRFNEQFF. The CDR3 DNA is TGTGCCAGCAGTTCCCCCTCCCGCTTCAATGAGCAGTTCTTC.